These 10 T cell receptor beta chains were sequenced from one sample in a study of T cell clones after liver transplantation. Measured with immunoSEQ multiplex PCR; TCRdb has only the in-frame clones, and not every one. This sample has tens of thousands of clones, with under 85% found just once. The source material was CD4+ T cells from blood, sampled at the 22-month timepoint. The receptors derive from a human patient who received a liver transplant. The T cells may partly be graft donor cells.

In regard to this clone: This CDR3 is also generated by other DNA sequences in the sample. The rearrangement links TRBV6-1 to TRBJ1-1, with TRBD1 as a possible D gene (5 bases). Deletions cut 2 bases from V and 7 bases from J, with 8 bases between. This CDR3 has 12 residues. In germline, CDR1 is MNHNS, CDR2 SASEGT. CDR3 nucleotide sequence: TGTGCCAGCAGTGAAACCGGGGGTGAAGCTTTCTTT. It yields the protein CASSETGGEAFF.

V usage is TRBV11-3 and J usage is TRBJ1-1; D is uncertain. Deletions cut 2 bases from V and 6 bases from J, with 13 bases between. The germline gives CDR1 SGHNT, CDR2 YENEEA. CDR3 size: 14 residues. Here the CDR3 reads CASSLSVPGSEAFF. The CDR3 region has the DNA TGTGCCAGCAGCTTATCGGTTCCGGGCTCTGAAGCTTTCTTT.

The chain employs TRBV6-6 and TRBJ2-1, with 9 positions matching TRBD1. Germline lookup yields CDR1 MNHNY and CDR2 SVGAGI (reference sequence). V trimming: 4 bases; J trimming: 4 bases; junction bases outside the gene matches: 2. The CDR3 consists of 14 residues. CDR3 amino acids: CASSSTGGYNEQFF. Here the CDR3 DNA reads TGTGCCAGCAGTTCGACAGGGGGTTACAATGAGCAGTTCTTC.

The chain couples TRBV28 to TRBJ1-2; weak D call: TRBD1 (5 bases). CDR3 length: 13 residues. Looked up from germline, CDR1 is MDHEN and CDR2 is SYDVKM. V lost 4 bases and J lost 4, with 10 bases in between. The DNA for the CDR3 is TGTGCCAGCAGTTGGTCGGGGCCCTATGGCTACACCTTC. Translating gives CASSWSGPYGYTF.

The table lists this clone with a count of one. The chain combines TRBV28 with TRBJ2-7; D remains unclear. V lost 6 bases to trimming and J lost 6 bases, with 21 bases between them. CDR3 length: 15 residues. Germline CDR1 and CDR2: MDHEN and SYDVKM. CDR3 protein: CASSLAPGAYSEQYF. As DNA, the CDR3 is TGTGCCAGCAGCTTGGCACCCGGAGCTTACTCCGAGCAGTACTTC.

This clone was picked up a small number of times. The chain uses TRBV5-1 and TRBJ1-1; unclear D gene. Germline V gene sequence: CDR1 SGHRS, CDR2 YFSETQ. This CDR3 is built from 14 residues. V lost 1 base and J lost 0, with 7 bases in between. CDR3 loop: CASSLSSLNTEAFF. For the CDR3, the DNA is TGCGCCAGCAGCTTGTCCAGCCTGAACACTGAAGCTTTCTTT.

V and J are TRBV5-6 and TRBJ1-2, with D perhaps TRBD1 (6 bases). Germline CDR1 and CDR2: SGHDT and YYEEEE. Trimming stripped 2 bases from V and 4 bases from J, with 9 bases between. The CDR3 runs 13 residues. DNA for the CDR3: TGTGCCAGCAGCTTACAGGGAGGCTATGGCTACACCTTC. Translating it yields CASSLQGGYGYTF.

The chain has TRBV28 and TRBJ1-4; 7 positions match TRBD1. The CDR3 is made up of 13 amino acids. CDR1 is MDHEN, CDR2 SYDVKM, per germline. J lost 7 bases, V lost 6 bases, and 5 bases had no gene match. In DNA form, the CDR3 reads TGTGCCAGCAGGACAGGGCATACTGAAAAACTGTTTTTT. Translated, it gives CASRTGHTEKLFF. Together with reference TRBV28 and TRBJ1-4, the CDR3 gives the full variable domain: DVKVTQSSRYLVKRTGEKVFLECVQDMDHENMFWYRQDPGLGLRLIYFSYDVKMKEKGDIPEGYSVSREKKERFSLILESASTNQTSMYLCASRTGHTEKLFFGSGTQLSVL.

V and J are TRBV19 and TRBJ1-1; unclear D gene. Trimming stripped 5 bases from V and 1 base from J, with 8 bases between. This CDR3 contains 13 residues. The germline V gene encodes CDR1 LNHDA and CDR2 SQIVND (reference sequence). The CDR3 spells CASSLGPNTEAFF. CDR3 DNA sequence: TGTGCCAGTAGTTTGGGCCCGAACACTGAAGCTTTCTTT.

This clone has just one count. The junction departs from germline at one end; a sequencing error may be responsible. CDR3 nucleotide sequence: TGTGCTAGCAGCTTAGAAGTCGGGGAGCTGTTTTTT. Amino acids: CASSLEVGELFF. This chain connects TRBV7-7 to TRBJ2-2; D remains unclear. CDR3 length: 12 residues. Germline V gene sequence: CDR1 SSHAT, CDR2 FNYEAQ (reference sequence).